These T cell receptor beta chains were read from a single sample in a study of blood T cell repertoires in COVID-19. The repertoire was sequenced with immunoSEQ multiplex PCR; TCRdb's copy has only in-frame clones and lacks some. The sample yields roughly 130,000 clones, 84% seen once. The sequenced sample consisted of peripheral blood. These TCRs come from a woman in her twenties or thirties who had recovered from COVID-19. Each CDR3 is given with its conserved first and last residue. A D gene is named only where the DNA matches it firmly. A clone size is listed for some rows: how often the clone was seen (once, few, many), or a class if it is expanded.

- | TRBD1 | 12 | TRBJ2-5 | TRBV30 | TGTGCCTGGGGGGGACAGAAAGAGACCCAGTACTTC | CAWGGQKETQYF
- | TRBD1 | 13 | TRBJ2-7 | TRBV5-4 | TGTGCCAGCAGGGACGGACAGGCCTACGAGCAGTACTTC | CASRDGQAYEQYF
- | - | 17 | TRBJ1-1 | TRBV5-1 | TGCGCCAGCAGCTTGCGATATGGACAGCTAAAGAACACTGAAGCTTTCTTT | CASSLRYGQLKNTEAFF
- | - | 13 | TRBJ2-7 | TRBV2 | TGTGCCAGCGGCAGGCAGGGGTCCTACGAGCAGTACTTC | CASGRQGSYEQYF
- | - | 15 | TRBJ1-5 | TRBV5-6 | TGTGCCAGCAGCTCCAGACAGGCCAGTAATCAGCCCCAGCATTTT | CASSSRQASNQPQHF
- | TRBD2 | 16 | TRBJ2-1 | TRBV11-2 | TGTGCCAGCAGCTTACGTAGCGGGAGGACGGTCGATGAGCAGTTCTTC | CASSLRSGRTVDEQFF
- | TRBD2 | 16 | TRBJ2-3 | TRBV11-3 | TGTGCCAGCAGCTCAAGGACTAGCGGGGGGGCTGATACGCAGTATTTT | CASSSRTSGGADTQYF
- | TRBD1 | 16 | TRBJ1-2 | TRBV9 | TGTGCCAGCAGCGTAGCGAAAGACAGGGGGAACTATGGCTACACCTTC | CASSVAKDRGNYGYTF
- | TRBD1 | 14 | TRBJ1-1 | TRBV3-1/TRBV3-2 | TGTGCCAGCAGCCCGACAGGGTGGAACACTGAAGCTTTCTTT | CASSPTGWNTEAFF
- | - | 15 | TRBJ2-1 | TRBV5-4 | TGTGCCAGCAGCTTGAGGGAGAGCTCCTACAATGAGCAGTTCTTC | CASSLRESSYNEQFF
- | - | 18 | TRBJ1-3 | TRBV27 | TGTGCCAGCAGTTTATCAGCGACCTCGACAGCCTCTGGAAACACCATATATTTT | CASSLSATSTASGNTIYF
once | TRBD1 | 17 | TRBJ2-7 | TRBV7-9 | TGTGCCAGCAGCTTAGCGTTGGTTCGACAGGGGAAGTACGAGCAGTACTTC | CASSLALVRQGKYEQYF
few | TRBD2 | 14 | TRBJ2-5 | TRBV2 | TGTGCCAGCAGTGTTGGGACTAACCAAGAGACCCAGTACTTC | CASSVGTNQETQYF
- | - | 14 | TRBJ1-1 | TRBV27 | TGTGCCAGCAGTGCTTACAGGGCGGGCACTGAAGCTTTCTTT | CASSAYRAGTEAFF
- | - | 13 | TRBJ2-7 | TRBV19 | TGTGCCAGTAGTATCGGACAAGCCTACGAGCAGTACTTC | CASSIGQAYEQYF
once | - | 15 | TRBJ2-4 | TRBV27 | TGTGCCAGCAGTCCGGTAGAATTAGCCAAAAACATTCAGTACTTC | CASSPVELAKNIQYF
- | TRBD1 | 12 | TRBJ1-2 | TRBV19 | TGTGCCAGTAGTTGGACAGGGAATGGCTACACCTTC | CASSWTGNGYTF
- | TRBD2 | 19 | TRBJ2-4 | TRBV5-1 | TGCGCCAGCAGCGTAGAAGGGACTAGCGGGGGCCAGGTGGAAAACATTCAGTACTTC | CASSVEGTSGGQVENIQYF
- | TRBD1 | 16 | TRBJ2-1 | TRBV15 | TGTGCCACCAGCAGATCCTACCGGGAAGGGGGCACTGAGCAGTTCTTC | CATSRSYREGGTEQFF
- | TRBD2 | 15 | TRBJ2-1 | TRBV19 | TGTGCCAGTAGCCTGGGACTAGCGGGAGTAAGTGAGCAGTTCTTC | CASSLGLAGVSEQFF
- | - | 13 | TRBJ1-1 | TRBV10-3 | TGTGCCATCAGTGAGCAACTAAACACTGAAGCTTTCTTT | CAISEQLNTEAFF
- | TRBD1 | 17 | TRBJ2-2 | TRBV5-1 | TGCGCCAGCAGCAAACGACCGGGACAGGGACTTACCGGGGAGCTGTTTTTT | CASSKRPGQGLTGELFF
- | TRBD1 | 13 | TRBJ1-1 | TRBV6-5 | TGTGCCAGCGCAGGGGGGATGAACACTGAAGCTTTCTTT | CASAGGMNTEAFF
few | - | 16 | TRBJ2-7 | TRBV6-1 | TGTGCCAGCAGTGCAGGGCGCTCGACAGTGCCCTACGAGCAGTACTTC | CASSAGRSTVPYEQYF
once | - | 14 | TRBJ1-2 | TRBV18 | TGTGCCAGCTCACCACCTCTCAGGGACTCTGGCTACACCTTC | CASSPPLRDSGYTF
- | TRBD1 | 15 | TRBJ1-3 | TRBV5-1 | TGCGCCAGCAGCCTGGACAGGGGGCCAGGAAACACCATATATTTT | CASSLDRGPGNTIYF
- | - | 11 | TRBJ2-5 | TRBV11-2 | TGTGCCAGCAGCGTACAAGAGACCCAGTACTTC | CASSVQETQYF
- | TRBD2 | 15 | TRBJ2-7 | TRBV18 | TGTGCCAGCTCACCCCCCTCGGGGGACTACTACGAGCAGTACTTC | CASSPPSGDYYEQYF
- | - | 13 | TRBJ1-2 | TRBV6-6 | TGTGCCAGCGAGGGCGGAGTTGTCTATGGCTACACCTTC | CASEGGVVYGYTF
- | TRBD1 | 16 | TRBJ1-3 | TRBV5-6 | TGTGCCAGCAGCCGGGAGGGACAGGGAACGGAAAACACCATATATTTT | CASSREGQGTENTIYF
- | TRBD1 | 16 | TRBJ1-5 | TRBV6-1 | TGTGCCAGCAGTGAACGAGGACAGGCTGGTAATCAGCCCCAGCATTTT | CASSERGQAGNQPQHF
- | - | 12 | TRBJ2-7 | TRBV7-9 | TGTGCCAGCAGCTTAGATAATAGCGAGCAGTACTTC | CASSLDNSEQYF
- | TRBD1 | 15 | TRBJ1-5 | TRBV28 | TGTGCCAGCAGGACGACAGGGGGCAGCAATCAGCCCCAGCATTTT | CASRTTGGSNQPQHF
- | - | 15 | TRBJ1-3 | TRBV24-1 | TGTGCCACCAAGAGGAGTAACAACTCTGGAAACACCATATATTTT | CATKRSNNSGNTIYF
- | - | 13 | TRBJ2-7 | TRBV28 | TGTGCCAGCAAATCAGGTAGCTCCTACGAGCAGTACTTC | CASKSGSSYEQYF
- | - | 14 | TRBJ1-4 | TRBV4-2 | TGTGCCAGCAGCCCCCGGTGGACTAATGAAAAACTGTTTTTT | CASSPRWTNEKLFF
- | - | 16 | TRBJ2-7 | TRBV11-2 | TGTGCCAGCAGCTTAGGTTGGCAGGGCCGCTCCTACGAGCAGTACTTC | CASSLGWQGRSYEQYF
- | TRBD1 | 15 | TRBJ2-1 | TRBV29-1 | TGCAGCGTTGCCCATCGGGGACAGGGAGGAAATGAGCAGTTCTTC | CSVAHRGQGGNEQFF
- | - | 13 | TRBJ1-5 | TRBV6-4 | TGTGCCAGCAGTGTATCTAGCAATCAGCCCCAGCATTTT | CASSVSSNQPQHF
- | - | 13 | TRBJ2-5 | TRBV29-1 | TGCAGAAAGACCCGAGGCAGACAAGAGACCCAGTACTTC | CRKTRGRQETQYF